Here is one T cell receptor beta chain with its context. As yet, its antigen is unknown. The ends were cut back, 5 bases at V and 6 bases at J, with 32 bases in the middle. The CDR3 sequence is 21 residues long. Germline CDR1 reads SGHAT; CDR2 reads FQDESV (reference sequence). Unique molecular identifiers were built into the TCR beta cDNA libraries. The authors obtained 500,000 or so cDNA molecules from around 0.96 to 9.9 million T cells. One entry per CDR3 protein, called by TCRdb with MiXCR from the PCR reads. The sample has roughly 570,000 distinct CDR3 sequences, around 31% seen once. These data belong to a study of post-analysis software for immune sequencing data. Study-wide results and limits: Batch-matched samples strongly co-clustered by F measure. TRBV5-6, TRBV5-1 and TRBV20-1 were among four or five TRBV segments more frequent in patients than controls. For normalized Chao1 diversity, multiple sclerosis patients scored significantly lower than controls did.

Source material: blood. J is TRBJ1-6 and V is TRBV11-1; D possibly corresponds to TRBD1 (6 bases). The TCR comes from a girl under 18 with multiple sclerosis. The CDR3 DNA reads as TGTGCCAGCAGCCACTTTGAGATCCGGGGGACATCTAACGGGGGTAATTCACCCCTCCACTTT. Its translation is CASSHFEIRGTSNGGNSPLHF.